This TCR beta chain is from a study of PD-1 blockade in classical Hodgkin lymphoma. In the study overall: With a 2-week interval, patients received intravenous nivolumab at 3 mg/kg.

The time point: cycle 4 day 1 (C4D1), after less than 7 weeks of nivolumab. No patient escaped relapse after autologous stem cell transplantation, and brentuximab vedotin exposure varied. Comment on this clone: What it recognizes is unknown.

Profiled with immunoSEQ multiplex PCR; TCRdb holds only in-frame clones, not every one. Among 21,000 or so clones listed, roughly 88% were seen once. Findings and limits, study-wide: In CD4+ cells, TCR diversity went up significantly by C4D1, but in CD8+ cells it did not. Exclusion removed patients who began nivolumab under 1 year after ASCT. Whoever responded completely had baseline diversity much like that seen in newly diagnosed patients.

The sample consisted of peripheral blood mononuclear cells (PBMCs), taken before the fourth cycle of nivolumab. The sequence came from a human donor with classical Hodgkin lymphoma.

CDR3 coding DNA: TGCGCCAGCACCGGGACTAGCGGGGACAATGAGCAGTTCTTC. Residues: CASTGTSGDNEQFF. The J gene is TRBJ2-1, the V gene TRBV10-2; TRBD2 agrees at 13 bases. J was trimmed by 5 bases and V by 7 bases; bases with no gene match: 2. The CDR3 is 14 amino acids. Germline assignment: CDR1 WSHSY and CDR2 SAAADI.